This T cell receptor beta chain was documented in a study of Tregs in tolerant kidney transplant recipients. For this clone: Its antigen remains unidentified.

CD4+CD25+CD127- Tregs, CD4+CD25- non-Tregs, CD4 and CD8 cells were sorted. Trimming shortened V by 5 bases and J by 9 bases, and 16 bases separated the two germline ends. The germline V gene has CDR1 GTSNPN and CDR2 SVGIG (reference sequence). The CDR3 consists of 12 residues. This table comes from immunoSEQ multiplex PCR, and its TCRdb copy is limited to in-frame clones, with some not included. Among roughly 250,000 clones listed, roughly 84% were seen once. Study-wide points: Findings come from small patient numbers and require larger validation. Activated donor B cell expansion appeared to reveal the most relevant donor-specific TCRbeta repertoire. No direct test of biological reproducibility was done here.

The chain carries TRBV30 and TRBJ1-2, with a possible D match to TRBD1 (6 bases). Sequencing was performed on CD4+ T cells from blood. This TCR derives from a human donor in good health. CDR3 region: CAWHTGFGSYTF. The DNA for the CDR3 is TGTGCCTGGCATACAGGGTTTGGCAGCTACACCTTC.